This T cell receptor beta chain was captured by sequencing in a study of cytomegalovirus exposure and HLA in healthy donors. The study's findings and limits: Cytomegalovirus status was reportedly diagnosed by the classifier with high sensitivity and specificity. It was 164 TCR beta chains that were listed as cytomegalovirus-associated.

Only in-frame clones appear in the TCRdb table, and some are missing; sequencing was by immunoSEQ multiplex PCR. The sample records 150,000 to 200,000 clones, about 90% being singletons. V was shortened by 0 bases and J by 2 bases, with 8 bases between the two germline ends. Germline assignment: CDR1 MGHRA and CDR2 YSYEKL. The length of the CDR3 is 15 residues. To note about this clone: What it binds is not known.

The rearrangement uses TRBV4-1 and TRBJ2-1; D unclear. The sequence was obtained from a woman under 30 in good health and CMV-seropositive. Material: PBMCs. The CDR3 here is CASSQDRLAYNEQFF. CDR3 sequence (DNA): TGCGCCAGCAGCCAAGATCGGCTAGCCTACAATGAGCAGTTCTTC.